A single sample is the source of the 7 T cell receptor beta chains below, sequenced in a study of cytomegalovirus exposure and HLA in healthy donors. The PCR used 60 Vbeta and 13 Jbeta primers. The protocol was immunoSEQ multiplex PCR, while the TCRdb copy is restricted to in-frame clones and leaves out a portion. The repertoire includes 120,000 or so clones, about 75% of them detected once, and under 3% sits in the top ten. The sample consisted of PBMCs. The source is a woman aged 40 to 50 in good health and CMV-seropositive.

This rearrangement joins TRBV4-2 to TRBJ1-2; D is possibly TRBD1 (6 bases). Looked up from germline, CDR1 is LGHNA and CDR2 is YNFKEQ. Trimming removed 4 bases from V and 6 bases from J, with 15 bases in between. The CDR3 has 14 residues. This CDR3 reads CASSLTADSNGYTF. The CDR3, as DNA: TGTGCCAGCAGCCTCACGGCGGACAGCAATGGCTACACCTTC.

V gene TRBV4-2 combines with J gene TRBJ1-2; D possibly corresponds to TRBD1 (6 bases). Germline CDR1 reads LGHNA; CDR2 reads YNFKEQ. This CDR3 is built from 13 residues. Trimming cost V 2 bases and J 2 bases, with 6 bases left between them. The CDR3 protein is CASSQQGNYGYTF. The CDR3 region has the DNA TGTGCCAGCAGCCAACAGGGGAACTATGGCTACACCTTC.

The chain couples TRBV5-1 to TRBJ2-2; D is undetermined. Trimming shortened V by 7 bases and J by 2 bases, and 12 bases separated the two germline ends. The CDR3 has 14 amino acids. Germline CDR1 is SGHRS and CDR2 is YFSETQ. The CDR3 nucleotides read TGCGCCAGCGGTCACCTAGGTAACACCGGGGAGCTGTTTTTT. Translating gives CASGHLGNTGELFF.

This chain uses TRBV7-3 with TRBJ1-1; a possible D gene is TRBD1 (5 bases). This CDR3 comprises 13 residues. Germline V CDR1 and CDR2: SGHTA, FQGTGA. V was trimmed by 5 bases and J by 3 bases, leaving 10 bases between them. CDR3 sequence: CASSRQLDTEAFF. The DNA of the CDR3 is TGTGCCAGCAGCAGACAGTTAGACACTGAAGCTTTCTTT.

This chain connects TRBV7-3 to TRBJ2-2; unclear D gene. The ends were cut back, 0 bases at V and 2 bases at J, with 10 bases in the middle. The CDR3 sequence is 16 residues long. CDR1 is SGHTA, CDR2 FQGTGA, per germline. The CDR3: CASSLTLGINTGELFF. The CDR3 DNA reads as TGTGCCAGCAGCTTAACCCTAGGAATCAACACCGGGGAGCTGTTTTTT. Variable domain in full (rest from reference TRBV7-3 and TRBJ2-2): GAGVSQTPSNKVTEKGKYVELRCDPISGHTALYWYRQSLGQGPEFLIYFQGTGAADDSGLPNDRFFAVRPEGSVSTLKIQRTERGDSAVYLCASSLTLGINTGELFFGEGSRLTVL.

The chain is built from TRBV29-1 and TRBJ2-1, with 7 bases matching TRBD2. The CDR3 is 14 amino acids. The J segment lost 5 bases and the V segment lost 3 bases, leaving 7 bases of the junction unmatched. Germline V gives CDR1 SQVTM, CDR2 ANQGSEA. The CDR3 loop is CSVEPSGGHNEQFF. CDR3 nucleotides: TGCAGCGTTGAGCCATCGGGAGGCCACAATGAGCAGTTCTTC.

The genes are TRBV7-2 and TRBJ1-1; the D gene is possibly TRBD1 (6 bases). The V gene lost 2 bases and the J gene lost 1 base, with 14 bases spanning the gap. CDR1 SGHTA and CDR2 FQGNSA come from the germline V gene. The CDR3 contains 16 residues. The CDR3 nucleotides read TGTGCCAGCAGCTTAACGGACAGACCTCCGAACACTGAAGCTTTCTTT. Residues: CASSLTDRPPNTEAFF.